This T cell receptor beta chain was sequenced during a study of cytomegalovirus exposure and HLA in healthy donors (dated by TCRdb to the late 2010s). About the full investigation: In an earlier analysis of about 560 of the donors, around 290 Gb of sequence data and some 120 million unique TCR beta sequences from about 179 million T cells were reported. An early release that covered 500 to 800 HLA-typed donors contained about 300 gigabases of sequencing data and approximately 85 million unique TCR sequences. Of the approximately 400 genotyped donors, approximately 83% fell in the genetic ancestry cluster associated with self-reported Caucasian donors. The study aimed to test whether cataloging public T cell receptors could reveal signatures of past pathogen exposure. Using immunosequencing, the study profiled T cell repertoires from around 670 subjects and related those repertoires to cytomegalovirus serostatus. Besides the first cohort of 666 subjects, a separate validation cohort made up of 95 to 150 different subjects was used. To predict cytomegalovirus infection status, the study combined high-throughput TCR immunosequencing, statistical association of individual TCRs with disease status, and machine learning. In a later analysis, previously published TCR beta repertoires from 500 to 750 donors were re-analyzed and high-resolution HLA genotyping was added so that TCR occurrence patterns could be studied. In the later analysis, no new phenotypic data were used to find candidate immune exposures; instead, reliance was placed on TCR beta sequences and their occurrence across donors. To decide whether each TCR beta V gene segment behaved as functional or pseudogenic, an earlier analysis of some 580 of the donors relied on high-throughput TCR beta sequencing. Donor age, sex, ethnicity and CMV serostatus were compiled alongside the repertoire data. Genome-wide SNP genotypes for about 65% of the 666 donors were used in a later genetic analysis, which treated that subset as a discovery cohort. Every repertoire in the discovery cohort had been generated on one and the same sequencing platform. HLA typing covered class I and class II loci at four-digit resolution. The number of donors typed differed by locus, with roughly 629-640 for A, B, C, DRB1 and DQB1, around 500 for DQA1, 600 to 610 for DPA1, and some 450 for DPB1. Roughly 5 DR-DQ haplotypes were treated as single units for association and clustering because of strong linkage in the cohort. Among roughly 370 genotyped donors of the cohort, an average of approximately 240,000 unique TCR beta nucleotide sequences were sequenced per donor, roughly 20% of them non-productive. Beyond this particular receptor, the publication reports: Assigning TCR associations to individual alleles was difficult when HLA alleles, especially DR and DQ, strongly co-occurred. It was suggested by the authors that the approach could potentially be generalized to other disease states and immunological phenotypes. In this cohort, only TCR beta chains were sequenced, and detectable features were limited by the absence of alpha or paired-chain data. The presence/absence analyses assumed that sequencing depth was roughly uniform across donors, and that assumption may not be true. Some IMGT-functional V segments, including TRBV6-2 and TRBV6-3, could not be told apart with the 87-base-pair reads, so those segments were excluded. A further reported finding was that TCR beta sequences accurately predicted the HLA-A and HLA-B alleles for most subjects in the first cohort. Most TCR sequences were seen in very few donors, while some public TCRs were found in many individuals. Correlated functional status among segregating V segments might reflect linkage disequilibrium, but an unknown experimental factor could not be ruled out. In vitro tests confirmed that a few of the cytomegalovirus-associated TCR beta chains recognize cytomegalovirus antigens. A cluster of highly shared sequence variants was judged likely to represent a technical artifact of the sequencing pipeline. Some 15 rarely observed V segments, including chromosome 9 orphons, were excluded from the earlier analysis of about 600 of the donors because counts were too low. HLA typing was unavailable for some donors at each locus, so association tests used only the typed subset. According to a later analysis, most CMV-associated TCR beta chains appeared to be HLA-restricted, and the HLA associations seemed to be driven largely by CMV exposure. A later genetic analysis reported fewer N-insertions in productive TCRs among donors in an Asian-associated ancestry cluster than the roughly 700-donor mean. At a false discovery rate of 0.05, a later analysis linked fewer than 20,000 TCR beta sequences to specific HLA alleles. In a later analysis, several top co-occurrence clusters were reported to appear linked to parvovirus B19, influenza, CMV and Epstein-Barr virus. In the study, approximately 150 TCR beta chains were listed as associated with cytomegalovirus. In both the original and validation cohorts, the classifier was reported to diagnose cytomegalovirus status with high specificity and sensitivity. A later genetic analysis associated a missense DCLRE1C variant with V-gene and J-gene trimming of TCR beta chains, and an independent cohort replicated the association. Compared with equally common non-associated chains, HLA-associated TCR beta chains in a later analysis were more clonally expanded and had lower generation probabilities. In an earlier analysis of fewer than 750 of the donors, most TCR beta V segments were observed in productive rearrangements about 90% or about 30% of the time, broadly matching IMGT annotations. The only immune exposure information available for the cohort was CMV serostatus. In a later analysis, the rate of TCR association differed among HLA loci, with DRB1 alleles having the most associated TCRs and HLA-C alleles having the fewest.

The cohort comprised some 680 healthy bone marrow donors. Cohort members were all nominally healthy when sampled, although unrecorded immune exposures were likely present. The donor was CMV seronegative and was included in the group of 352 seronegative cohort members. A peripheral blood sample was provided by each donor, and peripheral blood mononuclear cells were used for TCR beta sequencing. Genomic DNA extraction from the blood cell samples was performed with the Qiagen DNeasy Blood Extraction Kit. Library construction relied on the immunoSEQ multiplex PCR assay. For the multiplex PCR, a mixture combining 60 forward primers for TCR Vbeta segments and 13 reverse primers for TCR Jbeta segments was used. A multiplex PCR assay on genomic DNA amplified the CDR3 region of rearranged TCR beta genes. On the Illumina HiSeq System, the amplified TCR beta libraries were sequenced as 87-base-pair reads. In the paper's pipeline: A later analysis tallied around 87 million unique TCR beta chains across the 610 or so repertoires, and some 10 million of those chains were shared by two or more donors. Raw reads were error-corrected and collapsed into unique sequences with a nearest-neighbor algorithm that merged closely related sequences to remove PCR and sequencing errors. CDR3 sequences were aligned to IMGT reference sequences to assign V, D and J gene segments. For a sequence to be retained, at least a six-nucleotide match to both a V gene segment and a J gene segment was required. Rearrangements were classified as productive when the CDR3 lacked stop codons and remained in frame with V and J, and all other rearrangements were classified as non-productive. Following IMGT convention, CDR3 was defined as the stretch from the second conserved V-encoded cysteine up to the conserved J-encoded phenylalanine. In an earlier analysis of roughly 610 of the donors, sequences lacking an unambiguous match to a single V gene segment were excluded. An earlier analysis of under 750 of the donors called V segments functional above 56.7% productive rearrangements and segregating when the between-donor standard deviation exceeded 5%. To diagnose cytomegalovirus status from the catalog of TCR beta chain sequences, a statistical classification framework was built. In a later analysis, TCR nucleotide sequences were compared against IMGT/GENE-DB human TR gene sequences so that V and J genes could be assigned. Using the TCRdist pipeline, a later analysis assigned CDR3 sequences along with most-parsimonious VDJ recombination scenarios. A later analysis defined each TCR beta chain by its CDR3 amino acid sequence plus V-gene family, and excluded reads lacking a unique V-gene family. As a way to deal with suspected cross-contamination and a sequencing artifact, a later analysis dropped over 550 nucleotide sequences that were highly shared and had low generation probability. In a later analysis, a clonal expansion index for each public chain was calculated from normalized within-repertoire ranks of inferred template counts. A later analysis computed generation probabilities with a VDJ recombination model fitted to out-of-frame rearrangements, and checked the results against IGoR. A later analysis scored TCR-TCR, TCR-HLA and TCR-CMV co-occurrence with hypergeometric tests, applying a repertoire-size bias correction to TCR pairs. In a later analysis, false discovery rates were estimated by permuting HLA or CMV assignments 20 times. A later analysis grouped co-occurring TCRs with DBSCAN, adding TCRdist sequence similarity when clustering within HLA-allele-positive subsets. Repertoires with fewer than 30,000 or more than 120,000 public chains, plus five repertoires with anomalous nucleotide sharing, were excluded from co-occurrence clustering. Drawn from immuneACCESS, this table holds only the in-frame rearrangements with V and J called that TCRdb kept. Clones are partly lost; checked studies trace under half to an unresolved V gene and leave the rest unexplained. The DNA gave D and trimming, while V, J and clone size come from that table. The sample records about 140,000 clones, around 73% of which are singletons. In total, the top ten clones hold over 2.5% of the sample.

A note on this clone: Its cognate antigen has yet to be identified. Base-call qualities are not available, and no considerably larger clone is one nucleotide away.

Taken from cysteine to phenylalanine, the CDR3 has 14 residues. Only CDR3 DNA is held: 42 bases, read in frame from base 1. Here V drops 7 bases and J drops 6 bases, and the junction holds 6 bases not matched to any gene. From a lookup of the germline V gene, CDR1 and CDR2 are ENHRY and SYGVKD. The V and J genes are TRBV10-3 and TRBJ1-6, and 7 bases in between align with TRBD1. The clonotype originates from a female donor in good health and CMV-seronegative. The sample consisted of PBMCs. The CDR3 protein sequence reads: CAINPGQLNSPLHF. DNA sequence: TGTGCCATCAATCCGGGACAGCTTAATTCACCCCTCCACTTT.